The 10 T cell receptor beta chains listed next were all sequenced from one sample in a study of radiotherapy plus CTLA-4 blockade in lung cancer. Clones were read by immunoSEQ multiplex PCR, and TCRdb kept only the in-frame ones, dropping some. The sample includes about 85,000 clones, around 88% seen only once; the top ten take more than 2%. The material was peripheral blood, obtained from a patient treated with radiotherapy plus ipilimumab. The source of these receptors is a human donor with non-small cell lung cancer who had a partial response to radiotherapy plus ipilimumab.

V usage is TRBV6-5 and J usage is TRBJ1-5; 7 nucleotides line up with TRBD1. Trimming removed 4 bases from V and 3 bases from J; junction bases left unmatched: 6. Germline values: CDR1 MNHEY, CDR2 SVGAGI. This CDR3 contains 15 residues. The CDR3 here is CASSWGQGDNQPQHF. CDR3 nucleotide sequence: TGTGCCAGCAGTTGGGGTCAGGGGGACAATCAGCCCCAGCATTTT.

DNA for the CDR3: TGTGCCAGCAGTGAACAGGGAAGCCCCTATGGCTACACCTTC. Amino acids: CASSEQGSPYGYTF. This chain uses TRBV28 with TRBJ1-2; a weak D match, TRBD1 (6 bases). Germline values: CDR1 MDHEN, CDR2 SYDVKM. Trimming removed 5 bases at V and 4 bases at J, with 14 bases between. This CDR3 is 14 amino acids long.

The chain joins TRBV28 to TRBJ1-2, with TRBD1 identical over 7 bases. CDR1 and CDR2 from the germline V gene are MDHEN and SYDVKM. V trimming: 10 bases; J trimming: 7 bases; junction bases outside the gene matches: 12. The CDR3 loop spans 13 amino acids. The CDR3 protein is CANRPPGGFGYTF. CDR3 sequence (DNA): TGTGCCAACAGGCCCCCAGGGGGATTTGGCTACACCTTC.

CDR3 amino acids: CASSESRGQQGYTF. The CDR3 DNA is TGTGCCAGCAGTGAATCGAGGGGACAGCAAGGCTACACCTTC. The V and J genes are TRBV6-1 and TRBJ1-2; the match to TRBD1 covers 7 bases. CDR1 MNHNS and CDR2 SASEGT come from the germline V gene. V trimming: 2 bases; J trimming: 8 bases; junction bases outside the gene matches: 8. This CDR3 is built from 14 residues.

V gene TRBV18 combines with J gene TRBJ1-5, with 9 bases that match TRBD1. The V and J ends lost 3 bases and 9 bases, in that order; junction bases with no gene match: 6. This CDR3 spans 14 amino acids. Germline assignment: CDR1 KGHSH and CDR2 LQKENI. The CDR3: CASSPGQGHRPQHF. In nucleotides, the CDR3 is TGTGCCAGCTCACCGGGACAGGGCCATCGGCCCCAGCATTTT. The whole variable domain, remainder taken from reference TRBV18 and TRBJ1-5, is NAGVMQNPRHLVRRRGQEARLRCSPMKGHSHVYWYRQLPEEGLKFMVYLQKENIIDESGMPKERFSAEFPKEGPSILRIQQVVRGDSAAYFCASSPGQGHRPQHFGDGTRLSIL.

This clone appeared once. This sample includes further DNA sequences coding for the same CDR3. The chain carries TRBV15 and TRBJ1-1; D is uncertain. From germline, CDR1 is LNHNV and CDR2 YYDKDF (reference sequence). The CDR3 has 15 residues. V lost 0 bases and J 4 bases, leaving 12 bases between the germline ends. The CDR3 DNA follows: TGTGCCACCAGCAGAGATCCGGGTCCGGGCACTGAAGCTTTCTTT. It is translated as CATSRDPGPGTEAFF.

The chain uses TRBV15 and TRBJ2-5; D remains ambiguous. Germline CDR1 is LNHNV and CDR2 is YYDKDF (reference sequence). The CDR3 extends over 15 amino acids. V lost 0 bases and J lost 5, with 13 bases in between. In nucleotides, the CDR3 is TGTGCCACCAGCAGAGAGAGACACCCTCGGGAGACCCAGTACTTC. This codes for CATSRERHPRETQYF.

On this clone: Compared with germline, one end of the junction differs, possibly owing to a read error. This sample includes further DNA sequences coding for the same CDR3. The chain is built from TRBV6-1 and TRBJ2-1, with 12 bases aligning to TRBD2. Germline-derived CDR1 and CDR2 are MNHNS and SASEGT. The CDR3 length is 15 residues. The CDR3 spells CASIEGLAGRNEQFF. The CDR3 DNA follows: TGTGCCAGCATTGAAGGACTAGCGGGAAGGAATGAGCAGTTCTTC.

A few counts support this clone. The chain employs TRBV10-3 and TRBJ1-3; D is unclear. This CDR3 is 17 amino acids long. Germline CDR1 and CDR2: ENHRY and SYGVKD. Trimming left V 4 bases short and J 0 bases short, with 16 bases between. The CDR3 here is CAISAGGWAVSGNTIYF. CDR3 sequence (DNA): TGTGCCATCAGTGCGGGCGGGTGGGCTGTCTCTGGAAACACCATATATTTT.

This chain uses TRBV30 with TRBJ2-6, with 7 bases identical to TRBD1. Germline CDR1 GTSNPN, CDR2 SVGIG (reference sequence). The CDR3 runs 17 residues. V lost 4 bases to trimming and J lost 0 bases; unmatched junction nucleotides: 9. This CDR3 is CAWIRAGGFSGANVLTF. CDR3 DNA sequence: TGTGCCTGGATTCGGGCAGGGGGATTCTCTGGGGCCAACGTCCTGACTTTC.